Shown below are 6 T cell receptor beta chains from a single sample sequenced in a study of T cells after posttransplantation cyclophosphamide (dated by TCRdb to between 2015 and 2016). The library relied on the immunoSEQ multiplex PCR assay. As stored in TCRdb, this immuneACCESS dataset retains in-frame rearrangements with V and J assigned. A fraction of the clones does not appear; measured against another copy, unresolved V genes explain less than half of the discrepancy, and the remainder lacks a known reason. The sample has 41,000 or so clones on record, with no singletons. 5.9% of the sample comes from the top ten. The sequenced material came from PBMCs. The receptor set was obtained from a man aged 25 to 40 in good health and a related stem cell transplant donor.

This clone was seen at least ten times. The junction shows a germline mismatch at one end, possibly a read error. The chain joins TRBV6-1 to TRBJ2-3; tentatively, D is TRBD2 (5 bases). The germline gives CDR1 MNHNS, CDR2 SASEGT. This CDR3 has 12 residues. The CDR3 sequence is CASSSRARPLDF. The CDR3 nucleotides read TGTGCCAGCAGTTCCCGGGCCCGCCCACTAGATTTT.

The gene calls are TRBV9 and TRBJ1-2; possible D gene TRBD1, 5 bases. From germline, CDR1 is SGDLS and CDR2 YYNGEE. V lost 0 bases and J 4 bases, leaving 13 bases between the germline ends. The CDR3 length is 15 residues. CDR3 in DNA: TGTGCCAGCAGCGTAGAACCCCGAGGGGTCTATGGCTACACCTTC. Encoded protein: CASSVEPRGVYGYTF.

J is TRBJ1-5 and V is TRBV5-5; D is possibly TRBD1 (6 bases). Germline values: CDR1 SGHKS, CDR2 YYEKEE (reference sequence). The CDR3 extends over 15 amino acids. V was pared by 5 bases and J by 2 bases, with 14 bases between. Written as DNA, the CDR3 is TGTGCCAGCAGAATCGGGGGGGGCGGCAATCAGCCCCAGCATTTT. Translating gives CASRIGGGGNQPQHF.

This clone was observed many times. The J gene is TRBJ1-2, the V gene TRBV5-6; 8 positions match TRBD1. CDR1 SGHDT and CDR2 YYEEEE come from the germline V gene. V gave up 4 bases and J gave up 5 bases; unmatched junction bases: 7. This CDR3 is 14 amino acids long. The DNA of the CDR3 is TGTGCCAGCAGCCACTCAGGGGGCCATTATGGCTACACCTTC. Its protein product is CASSHSGGHYGYTF.

V and J are TRBV4-1 and TRBJ1-3; 8 bases agree with TRBD1. This CDR3 is 16 amino acids long. The V gene end was trimmed by 4 bases and the J gene end by 3 bases; junction bases not matched to a gene: 8. Germline V gene lookup returns CDR1 MGHRA and CDR2 YSYEKL. The CDR3 DNA sequence: TGCGCCAGCAGCCGAGACCAGGGGGCAGGTGGAAACACCATATATTTT. It codes for CASSRDQGAGGNTIYF.

The sample holds many counts of this clone. The chain combines TRBV11-1 with TRBJ1-3, with TRBD1 as a possible D gene (5 bases). The CDR3 runs to 15 residues. Trimming cost V 6 bases and J 3 bases, with 15 bases left between them. The V gene's germline CDR1 is SGHAT and CDR2 FQDESV (reference sequence). The CDR3 region is CASRTGLTFGNTIYF. DNA of the CDR3: TGTGCCAGCAGGACGGGACTGACTTTTGGAAACACCATATATTTT.